The clone carrying this T cell receptor beta chain was seen a handful of times. Antigen specificity is unknown. The data belong to a study of T cells in Graves' hyperthyroidism and ophthalmopathy. Study overall: Peripheral blood collection took place at initial diagnosis, before any treatment.

This blood was taken when hyperthyroidism was first diagnosed, before any ophthalmopathy symptoms existed. Regarding the study as a whole: Peripheral blood also featured most of the thyroid clonotypes expanded above 0.001. Model predictions of ophthalmopathy came a median approximately seven months before onset.

Trimming took 3 bases from V and 7 from J, leaving 16 bases between them. The CDR3 loop spans 14 amino acids. From germline, CDR1 is DFQATT and CDR2 SNEGSKA (reference sequence). RNA transcripts gave rise to amplified TCR beta CDR3 regions. The TCR CDR3 first-round RT-PCR relied on the HTBI primer set. TCRdb re-called the multiplex PCR reads through MiXCR, storing one row per CDR3 protein. The data hold 690,000 or so distinct CDR3 sequences, with roughly 20% observed a single time. The sequencing input was blood. The receptor was isolated from a woman in her forties or fifties with Graves' hyperthyroidism that later progressed to Graves' ophthalmopathy. The chain has TRBV20-1 and TRBJ2-1; D gene ambiguous. This CDR3 is CSASSRTERNEQFF. The CDR3 DNA follows: TGCAGTGCTAGCTCCCGGACGGAACGAAATGAGCAGTTCTTC.